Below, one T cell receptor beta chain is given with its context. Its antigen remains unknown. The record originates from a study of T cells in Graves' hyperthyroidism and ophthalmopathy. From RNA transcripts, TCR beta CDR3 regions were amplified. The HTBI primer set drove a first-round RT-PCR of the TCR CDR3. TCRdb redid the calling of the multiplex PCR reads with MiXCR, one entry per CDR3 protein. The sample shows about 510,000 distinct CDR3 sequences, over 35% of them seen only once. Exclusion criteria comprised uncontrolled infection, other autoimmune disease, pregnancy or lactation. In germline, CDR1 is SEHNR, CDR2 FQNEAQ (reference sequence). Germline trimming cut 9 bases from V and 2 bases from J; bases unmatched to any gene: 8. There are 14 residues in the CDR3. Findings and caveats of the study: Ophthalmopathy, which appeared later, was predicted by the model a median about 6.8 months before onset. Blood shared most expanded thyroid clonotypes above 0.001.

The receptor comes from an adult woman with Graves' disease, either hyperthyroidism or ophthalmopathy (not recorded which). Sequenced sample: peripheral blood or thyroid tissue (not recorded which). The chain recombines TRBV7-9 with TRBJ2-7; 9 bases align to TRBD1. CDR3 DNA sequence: TGTGCCAGTAGTGGGACAGGGTCGGCCTACGAGCAGTACTTC. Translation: CASSGTGSAYEQYF.